The 15 T cell receptor beta chains presented below share a single source sample, sequenced in a study of T cells in localized non-small cell lung cancer. Using immunoSEQ multiplex PCR, the repertoire was profiled, and TCRdb retains in-frame clones only, with some absent. The sample contains 35,000 or so clones, approximately 90% of which appear only once. Sample: peripheral blood, taken before any cancer treatment. These receptors all come from a woman aged 35 to 70 with stage I lung adenocarcinoma.

The CDR3 DNA is TGTGCCTGCTCGACCCAAGCGGGACTAACAGATACGCAGTATTTT. This sequence encodes CACSTQAGLTDTQYF. The chain is built from TRBV30 and TRBJ2-3; 7 bases map to TRBD2. J lost 3 bases, V lost 6 bases, and 12 bases had no gene match. CDR1 is GTSNPN and CDR2 is SVGIG in the germline V gene (reference sequence). CDR3 length equals 15 residues.

The chain employs TRBV2 and TRBJ2-5; 10 bases map to TRBD1. The CDR3 runs 15 residues. Per germline, CDR1 SNHLY and CDR2 FYNNEI. V dropped 4 bases and J dropped 7; count of bases not matched to a gene: 9. CDR3 amino acids: CASSGLGQGVGTQYF. The CDR3 region has the DNA TGTGCCAGCAGTGGGCTCGGACAGGGGGTAGGGACCCAGTACTTC.

This chain joins TRBV12-5 and TRBJ1-6; D not certain. The germline CDR1 and CDR2 sequences are LGHNT and FRNRAP. This CDR3 has 13 residues. V gave up 1 base and J gave up 7 bases, with 5 bases separating them. The CDR3 is CASGLEGNSPLHF. CDR3 DNA: TGTGCTAGTGGTTTGGAGGGAAATTCACCCCTCCACTTT.

This chain links TRBV18 with TRBJ2-7; 10 nucleotides agree with TRBD2. CDR1 and CDR2 from the germline V gene are KGHSH and LQKENI. Trimming removed 4 bases from V and 4 bases from J; junction bases left unmatched: 7. The CDR3 contains 15 residues. The CDR3 reads CASSHRLAGAYEQYF. In nucleotides, the CDR3 is TGTGCCAGCTCACACAGGCTAGCGGGGGCTTACGAGCAGTACTTC.

The V call is TRBV4-3, the J call TRBJ2-2; TRBD2 agrees at 7 bases. J lost 5 bases, V lost 0 bases, and 6 bases had no gene match. CDR1 and CDR2 (germline): LGHNA, YSLEER. CDR3 size: 16 residues. This CDR3 reads CASSQDPAGETGELFF. DNA of the CDR3: TGCGCCAGCAGCCAAGATCCGGCGGGGGAAACCGGGGAGCTGTTTTTT.

About this clone: Other nucleotide sequences from this sample produce the same CDR3. The chain is built from TRBV5-1 and TRBJ2-3; D uncertain. Germline assignment: CDR1 SGHRS and CDR2 YFSETQ. CDR3 size: 13 residues. V was shortened by 3 bases and J by 2 bases, with 7 bases between the two germline ends. The CDR3 DNA reads as TGCGCCAGCAGCTCCTCGCCCACAGATACGCAGTATTTT. Its translation is CASSSSPTDTQYF.

V is TRBV7-9 and J is TRBJ2-7; D uncertain. The ends were cut back, 1 base at V and 4 bases at J, with 5 bases in the middle. This CDR3 has 12 residues. The germline gives CDR1 SEHNR, CDR2 FQNEAQ (reference sequence). In nucleotides, the CDR3 is TGTGCCAGCAGCTTAGTGGGGTACGAGCAGTACTTC. Protein product: CASSLVGYEQYF.

CDR3 DNA sequence: TGCGCCAGCAGCTTGGAGGGGGGGAATCAGCCCCAGCATTTT. The encoded protein is CASSLEGGNQPQHF. The rearrangement uses TRBV5-1 and TRBJ1-5; a possible D gene is TRBD1 (6 bases). This CDR3 is 14 amino acids long. Germline V gene sequence: CDR1 SGHRS, CDR2 YFSETQ. V was cut by 0 bases and J by 4 bases, with 8 bases left in between.

The chain joins TRBV28 to TRBJ1-3; the D is unclear. Per the germline V gene, CDR1 is MDHEN and CDR2 is SYDVKM. The CDR3 totals 13 residues. Trimming took off 7 bases at V and 5 bases at J, with 12 bases between the two ends. The CDR3 region is CASIREDRNTIYF. In DNA form, the CDR3 reads TGTGCCAGCATTCGAGAAGATCGAAACACCATATATTTT.

The J gene is TRBJ1-5, the V gene TRBV6-1, with a weak D call TRBD1 (6 bases). Germline assignment: CDR1 MNHNS and CDR2 SASEGT. There are 15 residues in the CDR3. The ends were cut back, 3 bases at V and 3 bases at J, with 12 bases in the middle. CDR3 sequence (DNA): TGTGCCAGCAGTGAGGGGGCGCGGATCAATCAGCCCCAGCATTTT. Residues: CASSEGARINQPQHF.

The rearrangement joins TRBV6-1 to TRBJ1-2; tentative D call: TRBD1 (5 bases). Germline CDR1 and CDR2: MNHNS and SASEGT. Trimming removed 2 bases at V and 4 bases at J, with 11 bases between. CDR3 size: 14 residues. The CDR3 here is CASSELGRSYGYTF. The CDR3 bases are TGTGCCAGCAGTGAACTGGGACGGTCCTATGGCTACACCTTC.

Notes on this clone: The junction differs from germline at one of its ends, possibly a read error. This chain links TRBV9 with TRBJ2-1, with D unresolved. The CDR3 is made up of 14 amino acids. The V gene's germline CDR1 is SGDLS and CDR2 YYNGEE. The DNA of the CDR3 is TGTGCCAGCGGCGTAGAGCCAGGCGACAATGAGCAGTTCTTC. Protein: CASGVEPGDNEQFF.

In its sample, this clone was seen a few times. CDR3 region: CASSEQGSGNTIYF. As DNA, the CDR3 is TGCGCCAGCAGTGAGCAGGGATCTGGAAACACCATATATTTT. V usage is TRBV10-2 and J usage is TRBJ1-3, with D possibly matching TRBD1 (5 bases). V was cut by 2 bases and J by 1 base, with 6 bases left in between. CDR1 is WSHSY, CDR2 SAAADI, per germline. This CDR3 region has 14 residues.

Notes on this clone: The conserved phenylalanine or tryptophan normally closing the CDR3 is absent here, so this likely arose from a read error. Because the CDR3's place on the DNA is in doubt, the DNA is left out and the CDR3 is given as listed by TCRdb. This chain connects TRBV29-1 to TRBJ1-2; the tabulated D call, TRBD1, remains unverified against the DNA. Ends included, the CDR3 has 11 residues. Germline V lookup: CDR1 SQVTM, CDR2 ANQGSEA. The CDR3 is CSVDPWGRGIE.

V usage is TRBV18 and J usage is TRBJ2-2, with D hard to call. Trimming removed 3 bases from V and 3 bases from J, with 8 bases in between. The length of the CDR3 is 14 residues. Germline V CDR1 and CDR2: KGHSH, LQKENI. DNA for the CDR3: TGTGCCAGCTCACCTTCTAGATACACCGGGGAGCTGTTTTTT. Protein: CASSPSRYTGELFF. The full variable domain, with the rest looked up from reference TRBV18 and TRBJ2-2, is NAGVMQNPRHLVRRRGQEARLRCSPMKGHSHVYWYRQLPEEGLKFMVYLQKENIIDESGMPKERFSAEFPKEGPSILRIQQVVRGDSAAYFCASSPSRYTGELFFGEGSRLTVL.